One sample yielded the 8 T cell receptor beta chains listed below, sequenced in a study of blood T cell repertoires in COVID-19. Generated by immunoSEQ multiplex PCR, the TCRdb table keeps only in-frame clones and is missing some. The table has about 100,000 clones, 85% seen once. Sequencing was carried out using peripheral blood. The source of these receptors is a woman in her 70s with active or convalescent COVID-19.

The chain recombines TRBV27 with TRBJ2-1; 8 positions match TRBD2. CDR1 is MNHEY, CDR2 SMNVEV, per germline (reference sequence). The length of the CDR3 is 14 residues. V lost 11 bases and J lost 7; bases outside the gene matches: 13. CDR3 bases: TGTGCCGCGTCCCCCGGGACTAGAAGGAATGAGCAGTTCTTC. This sequence encodes CAASPGTRRNEQFF.

The chain is built from TRBV15 and TRBJ1-4; D is perhaps TRBD1 (5 bases). The CDR3 length is 16 residues. Germline loops: CDR1 LNHNV, CDR2 YYDKDF (reference sequence). The germline V and J ends were trimmed by 1 base and 2 bases, with 11 bases remaining between them. The CDR3 coding sequence is TGTGCCACCAGCAGAGCCGGGGGAGGGACTAATGAAAAACTGTTTTTT. Residues: CATSRAGGGTNEKLFF.

The chain carries TRBV5-4 and TRBJ1-6; D is possibly TRBD1 (6 bases). V lost 1 base and J 7 bases, leaving 12 bases between the germline ends. This CDR3 comprises 15 residues. Germline assignment: CDR1 SGHNT and CDR2 YYREEE (reference sequence). Here the CDR3 reads CASSLPTGSNSPLHF. The CDR3 DNA follows: TGTGCCAGCAGCTTGCCCACAGGGAGCAATTCACCCCTCCACTTT. Full variable domain (rest looked up from reference TRBV5-4 and TRBJ1-6): ETGVTQSPTHLIKTRGQQVTLRCSSQSGHNTVSWYQQALGQGPQFIFQYYREEENGRGNFPPRFSGLQFPNYSSELNVNALELDDSALYLCASSLPTGSNSPLHFGNGTRLTVT.

This sequence joins TRBV5-4 and TRBJ1-4; D uncertain. From germline, CDR1 is SGHNT and CDR2 YYREEE (reference sequence). V dropped 4 bases and J dropped 0 bases, with 16 bases sitting between them. CDR3 length: 17 amino acids. The CDR3 protein is CASSPTYSRTTNEKLFF. The DNA of the CDR3 is TGTGCCAGCAGCCCCACATACAGTAGGACAACTAATGAAAAACTGTTTTTT. The full variable domain, its missing parts supplied by reference TRBV5-4 and TRBJ1-4, is ETGVTQSPTHLIKTRGQQVTLRCSSQSGHNTVSWYQQALGQGPQFIFQYYREEENGRGNFPPRFSGLQFPNYSSELNVNALELDDSALYLCASSPTYSRTTNEKLFFGSGTQLSVL.

CDR3 amino acids: CASSYGLGSFTTDTQYF. In nucleotides, the CDR3 is TGTGCCAGCAGTTATGGACTAGGTTCCTTTACTACAGATACGCAGTATTTT. This chain links TRBV7-2 with TRBJ2-3, with 7 bases matching TRBD2. CDR3 length: 17 amino acids. V lost 6 bases and J lost 3; bases outside the gene matches: 15. Germline CDR1 is SGHTA and CDR2 is FQGNSA.

Points on this clone: One end of the junction is discordant with germline, which a read error may explain. The chain joins TRBV28 to TRBJ1-4, with 7 bases fitting TRBD1. Germline lookup yields CDR1 MDHEN and CDR2 SYDVKM. CDR3 size: 12 residues. The CDR3 DNA reads TGTGCCAGCAGACCCGGGACAGCCCGATTGGATTTT. Translated: CASRPGTARLDF.

The table lists this clone with a few counts. V and J are TRBV6-5 and TRBJ1-2, with D unclear. Germline values: CDR1 MNHEY, CDR2 SVGAGI. The CDR3 has 12 amino acids. V was pared by 7 bases and J by 4 bases, with 10 bases between. Written as DNA, the CDR3 is TGTGCCAGCACCCGGGATGGCTATGGCTACACCTTC. Its translation: CASTRDGYGYTF.

The chain carries TRBV6-2 or TRBV6-3 and TRBJ1-3; possible D gene TRBD1, 5 bases. The CDR3 consists of 16 residues. Germline loops: CDR1 MNHEY, CDR2 SVGEGT. V was cut by 6 bases and J by 0 bases, with 15 bases left in between. For the CDR3, the DNA is TGTGCCAGCAGCAAACTGACAGTCACCTCTGGAAACACCATATATTTT. This sequence encodes CASSKLTVTSGNTIYF.